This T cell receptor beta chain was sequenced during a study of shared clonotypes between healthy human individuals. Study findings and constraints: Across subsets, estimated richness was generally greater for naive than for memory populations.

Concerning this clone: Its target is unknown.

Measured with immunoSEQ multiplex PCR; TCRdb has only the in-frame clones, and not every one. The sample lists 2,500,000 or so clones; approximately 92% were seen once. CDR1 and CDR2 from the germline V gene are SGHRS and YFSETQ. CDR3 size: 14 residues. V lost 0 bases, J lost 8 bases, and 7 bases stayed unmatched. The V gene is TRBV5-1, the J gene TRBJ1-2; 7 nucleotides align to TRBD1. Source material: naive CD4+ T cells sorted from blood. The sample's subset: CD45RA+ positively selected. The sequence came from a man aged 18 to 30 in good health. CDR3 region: CASSLVGQMVGYTF. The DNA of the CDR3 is TGCGCCAGCAGCTTGGTGGGACAGATGGTCGGCTACACCTTC.